These 3 T cell receptor beta chains share one sample of origin, sequenced in a study of blood T cells in healthy people across ages. Next came a second PCR, run for about 6 to 12 cycles, which used a sample-barcoded 5' primer along with a J-beta primer mix. TCRdb reprocessed the 5' RACE reads with MiXCR, giving one entry per CDR3 protein. The sample consists of 600,000 to 850,000 distinct CDR3 sequences, around a quarter of them appearing once. These data were also filed under a second study, of T cells of mothers and their children.

Sequenced sample: blood. These receptors originate from a boy aged 10-17 years in good health.

The J gene is TRBJ2-2, the V gene TRBV29-1; TRBD2 matches 14 bases. The CDR3 runs to 16 residues. With 7 bases clipped from V and 7 bases from J, the junction kept 11 bases outside the gene matches. Germline values: CDR1 SQVTM, CDR2 ANQGSEA. CDR3: CSAMMTSGRADGELFF. The CDR3 bases are TGCAGCGCGATGATGACTAGCGGGAGGGCGGACGGGGAGCTGTTTTTT.

The V call is TRBV6-5, the J call TRBJ2-7; D unresolved. CDR1 and CDR2 (germline): MNHEY, SVGAGI. With 0 bases removed from V and 6 bases from J, the gap between germline ends came to 9 bases. The CDR3 sequence is 13 residues long. The CDR3 reads CASSYSVVGEQYF. The CDR3 bases are TGTGCCAGCAGTTACTCGGTGGTCGGCGAGCAGTACTTC.

This clonotype was found a few times. The J gene is TRBJ2-3, the V gene TRBV27; D is possibly TRBD2 (5 bases). The CDR3 consists of 14 residues. V gave up 5 bases and J gave up 4 bases, with 13 bases separating them. Germline V gene lookup returns CDR1 MNHEY and CDR2 SMNVEV (reference sequence). The CDR3 is CASSGGLTPDTQYF. The CDR3 DNA is TGTGCCAGCAGTGGCGGACTCACCCCAGATACGCAGTATTTT.